These T cell receptor beta chains were read from a single sample in a study of T cells in Graves' hyperthyroidism and ophthalmopathy. TCRdb re-analysed the multiplex PCR reads in MiXCR, keeping a single row per CDR3 protein. The sample holds fewer than 800,000 distinct CDR3 sequences; roughly 15% are singletons and the top ten take under 10%. The sample taken for sequencing was blood. Receptor source: a man aged 18 to 29 with Graves' hyperthyroidism. CDR3s include the opening cysteine and the closing phenylalanine or tryptophan. The D gene is left open where the match is weak. Clone sizes are given selectively: once, few, many, or a class where the clone is expanded.

V gene	J gene	D gene	clone size	CDR3 protein	CDR3 DNA
TRBV6-5	TRBJ1-1	.	many	CASSYASPGRRRNTEAFF	TGTGCCAGCAGTTACGCATCACCGGGTCGAAGAAGGAACACTGAAGCTTTCTTT
TRBV11-2	TRBJ1-1	.	many	CASSLVEPEAFF	TGTGCCAGCAGCTTAGTTGAACCTGAAGCTTTCTTT
TRBV28	TRBJ1-2	TRBD1	few	CARRDRADYGYTF	TGTGCCCGCCGGGACAGGGCGGACTATGGCTACACCTTC
TRBV7-8	TRBJ2-1	TRBD2	.	CASSLASYLAGEGDEQFF	TGTGCCAGCAGCTTAGCGAGTTATCTAGCGGGAGAAGGCGATGAGCAGTTCTTC
TRBV20-1	TRBJ1-1	TRBD1	many	CSAQDRGRRMNTEAFF	TGCAGTGCCCAGGACAGGGGGCGAAGAATGAACACTGAAGCTTTCTTT
TRBV4-3	TRBJ2-1	TRBD2	.	CASSQIGTSGRGEQFF	TGCGCCAGCAGCCAGATTGGGACTAGCGGGAGAGGTGAGCAGTTCTTC
TRBV7-9	TRBJ2-3	.	.	CASSLELVLDTQYF	TGTGCCAGCAGCTTAGAACTAGTTCTGGATACGCAGTATTTT
TRBV25-1	TRBJ1-1	.	few	CASRTGPQGTEAFF	TGTGCCAGCAGAACGGGACCGCAGGGGACTGAAGCTTTCTTT
TRBV7-2	TRBJ2-1	TRBD2	many	CASNIRGLAGEDEQFF	TGTGCCAGCAACATTAGGGGGCTAGCGGGAGAGGATGAGCAGTTCTTC
TRBV27	TRBJ2-4	.	many	CASSSLPHTEAKNIQYF	TGTGCCAGCAGTTCACTCCCTCATACCGAGGCCAAAAACATTCAGTACTTC
TRBV7-9	TRBJ2-1	TRBD2	.	CASSPGVGTSMAYNEQFF	TGTGCCAGCAGCCCGGGGGTCGGGACTAGCATGGCCTACAATGAGCAGTTCTTC
TRBV3-1	TRBJ1-1	.	many	CASSQDRPYTEAFF	TGTGCCAGCAGCCAAGATCGGCCGTACACTGAAGCTTTCTTT
TRBV18	TRBJ2-3	TRBD2	few	CASSPLGSGIPDTQYF	TGTGCCAGCTCACCACTGGGTAGCGGGATCCCAGATACGCAGTATTTT
TRBV11-2	TRBJ2-1	.	.	CASVAVEYNEQFF	TGTGCCAGCGTTGCAGTCGAATACAATGAGCAGTTCTTC
TRBV7-8	TRBJ1-2	TRBD1	.	CASSLVTGGHYGYTF	TGTGCCAGCAGCTTGGTAACAGGGGGGCACTATGGCTACACCTTC
TRBV6-1	TRBJ2-7	.	few	CASSTVRLGYEQYF	TGTGCCAGCAGTACTGTTCGGCTAGGGTACGAGCAGTACTTC
TRBV7-2	TRBJ2-1	.	many	CASSLVRGAYNEQFF	TGTGCCAGCAGCTTAGTGCGGGGAGCCTACAATGAGCAGTTCTTC
TRBV4-3	TRBJ2-2	TRBD2	few	CASSQDGGRLTGELFF	TGCGCCAGCAGCCAAGATGGCGGGAGGTTGACCGGGGAGCTGTTTTTT
TRBV4-3	TRBJ1-5	TRBD1	.	CASSLAGTANQPQHF	TGCGCCAGCAGTTTAGCCGGGACAGCCAATCAGCCCCAGCATTTT
TRBV28	TRBJ2-7	.	.	CANKEPLYEQYF	TGTGCCAACAAAGAACCCCTCTACGAGCAGTACTTC
TRBV5-1	TRBJ2-1	TRBD1	few	CASSLGTGSNYNEQFF	TGCGCCAGCAGCTTGGGGACAGGGAGTAACTACAATGAGCAGTTCTTC
TRBV6-2/TRBV6-3	TRBJ2-4	TRBD1	few	CASSHRDRENIQYF	TGTGCCAGCAGCCACCGGGACAGGGAAAACATTCAGTACTTC
TRBV28	TRBJ2-1	.	few	CASSLTGVMGYEQFF	TGTGCCAGCAGTTTAACGGGGGTTATGGGGTATGAGCAGTTCTTC
TRBV19	TRBJ1-5	.	few	CASRGPANQPQHF	TGTGCCAGTAGGGGCCCGGCGAATCAGCCCCAGCATTTT
TRBV24-1	TRBJ2-1	.	few	CATRAGDRYVHERFF	TGTGCCACCAGGGCCGGGGACCGTTATGTCCATGAGCGGTTCTTC
TRBV28	TRBJ1-1	.	many	CASIPGHNTEAFF	TGTGCCAGCATTCCGGGACATAACACTGAAGCTTTCTTT
TRBV4-1	TRBJ1-4	.	once	CASSQGGLTNEKLFF	TGCGCCAGCAGCCAAGGGGGGCTCACTAATGAAAAACTGTTTTTT
TRBV2	TRBJ2-7	TRBD2	many	CASSEAGREGSYEQYF	TGTGCCAGCAGTGAAGCCGGGCGGGAGGGTTCCTACGAGCAGTACTTC
TRBV19	TRBJ2-2	TRBD1	.	CASSLTGVFNTGELFF	TGTGCCAGTAGTCTCACAGGGGTCTTCAACACCGGGGAGCTGTTTTTT